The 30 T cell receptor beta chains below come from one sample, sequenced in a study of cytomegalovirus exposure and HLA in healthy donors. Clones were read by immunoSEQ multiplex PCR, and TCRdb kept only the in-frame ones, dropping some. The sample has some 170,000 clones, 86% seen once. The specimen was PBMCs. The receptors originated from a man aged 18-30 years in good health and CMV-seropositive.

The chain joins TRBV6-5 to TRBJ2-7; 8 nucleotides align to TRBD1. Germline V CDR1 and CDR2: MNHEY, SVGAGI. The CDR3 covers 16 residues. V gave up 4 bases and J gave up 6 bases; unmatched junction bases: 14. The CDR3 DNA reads TGTGCCAGCAGTTCCCCGGGGAGGACAGGGCGTCGCGAGCAGTACTTC. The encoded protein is CASSSPGRTGRREQYF.

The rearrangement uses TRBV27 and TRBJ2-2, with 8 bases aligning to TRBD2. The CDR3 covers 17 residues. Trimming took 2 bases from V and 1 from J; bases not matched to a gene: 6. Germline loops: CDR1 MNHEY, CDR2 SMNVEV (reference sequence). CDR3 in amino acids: CASSLPRLAGNTGELFF. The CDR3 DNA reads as TGTGCCAGCAGTTTACCGCGCCTAGCGGGGAACACCGGGGAGCTGTTTTTT.

The CDR3 DNA reads TGCAGTGCCCGGGGAGTTGGTACGCAGTATTTT. Amino acid sequence: CSARGVGTQYF. The chain employs TRBV20-1 and TRBJ2-3, with D perhaps matching TRBD2 (5 bases). Trimming took off 6 bases at V and 8 bases at J, with 12 bases between the two ends. In germline, CDR1 is DFQATT, CDR2 SNEGSKA (reference sequence). There are 11 residues in the CDR3.

CDR3 nucleotides: TGTGCCAGCAGCGCCCCACAGGACACTGAAGCTTTCTTT. Amino acid sequence: CASSAPQDTEAFF. This chain connects TRBV9 to TRBJ1-1; possible D gene TRBD1, 5 bases. Germline loops: CDR1 SGDLS, CDR2 YYNGEE. The CDR3 totals 13 residues. Trimming took 3 bases from V and 3 from J, leaving 9 bases between them.

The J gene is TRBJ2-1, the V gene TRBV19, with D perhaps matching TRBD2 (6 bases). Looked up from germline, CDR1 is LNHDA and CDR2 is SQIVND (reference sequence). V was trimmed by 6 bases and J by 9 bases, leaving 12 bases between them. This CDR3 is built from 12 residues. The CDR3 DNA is TGTGCCAGTAGGGAGCAGGAGGGTGAGCAGTTCTTC. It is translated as CASREQEGEQFF. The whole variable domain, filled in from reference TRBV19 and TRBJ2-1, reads DGGITQSPKYLFRKEGQNVTLSCEQNLNHDAMYWYRQDPGQGLRLIYYSQIVNDFQKGDIAEGYSVSREKKESFPLTVTSAQKNPTAFYLCASREQEGEQFFGPGTRLTVL.

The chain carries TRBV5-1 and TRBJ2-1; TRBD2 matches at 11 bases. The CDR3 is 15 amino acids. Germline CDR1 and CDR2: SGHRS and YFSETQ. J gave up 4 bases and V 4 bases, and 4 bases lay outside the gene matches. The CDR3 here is CASSTWTSGYNEQFF. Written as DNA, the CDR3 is TGCGCCAGCAGCACCTGGACTAGCGGGTACAATGAGCAGTTCTTC.

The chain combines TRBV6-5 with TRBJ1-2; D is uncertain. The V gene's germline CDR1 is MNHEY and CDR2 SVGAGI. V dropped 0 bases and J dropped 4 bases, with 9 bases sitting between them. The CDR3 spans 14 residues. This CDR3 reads CASSYSSGFYGYTF. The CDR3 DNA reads TGTGCCAGCAGTTACTCGAGCGGTTTCTATGGCTACACCTTC.

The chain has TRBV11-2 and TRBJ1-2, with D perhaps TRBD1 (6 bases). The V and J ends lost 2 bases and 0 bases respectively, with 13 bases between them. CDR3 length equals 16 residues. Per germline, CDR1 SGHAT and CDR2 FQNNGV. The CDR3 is CASSLHTGLANYGYTF. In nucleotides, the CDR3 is TGTGCCAGCAGCTTACACACAGGGCTTGCTAACTATGGCTACACCTTC. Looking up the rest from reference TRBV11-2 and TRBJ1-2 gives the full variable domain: EAGVAQSPRYKIIEKRQSVAFWCNPISGHATLYWYQQILGQGPKLLIQFQNNGVVDDSQLPKDRFSAERLKGVDSTLKIQPAKLEDSAVYLCASSLHTGLANYGYTFGSGTRLTVV.

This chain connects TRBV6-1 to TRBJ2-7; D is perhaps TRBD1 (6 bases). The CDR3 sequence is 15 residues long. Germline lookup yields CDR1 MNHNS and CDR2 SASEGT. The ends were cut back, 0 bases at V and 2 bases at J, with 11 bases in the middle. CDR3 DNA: TGTGCCAGCAGTGAAGCCGAAGGACAGCCCTACGAGCAGTACTTC. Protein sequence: CASSEAEGQPYEQYF.

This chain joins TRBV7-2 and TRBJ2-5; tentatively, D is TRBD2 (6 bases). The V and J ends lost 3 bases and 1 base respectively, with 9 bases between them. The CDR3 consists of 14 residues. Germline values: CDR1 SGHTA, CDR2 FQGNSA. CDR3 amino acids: CASSFGSFQETQYF. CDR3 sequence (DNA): TGTGCCAGCAGCTTCGGGAGTTTCCAAGAGACCCAGTACTTC. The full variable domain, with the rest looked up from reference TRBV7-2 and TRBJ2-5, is GAGVSQSPSNKVTEKGKDVELRCDPISGHTALYWYRQSLGQGLEFLIYFQGNSAPDKSGLPSDRFSAERTGGSVSTLTIQRTQQEDSAVYLCASSFGSFQETQYFGPGTRLLVL.

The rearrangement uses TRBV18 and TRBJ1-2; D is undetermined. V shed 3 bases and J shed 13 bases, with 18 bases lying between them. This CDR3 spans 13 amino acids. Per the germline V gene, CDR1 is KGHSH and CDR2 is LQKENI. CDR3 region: CASSPREARVFTF. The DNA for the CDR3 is TGTGCCAGCTCACCCCGTGAAGCTCGAGTTTTCACCTTC.

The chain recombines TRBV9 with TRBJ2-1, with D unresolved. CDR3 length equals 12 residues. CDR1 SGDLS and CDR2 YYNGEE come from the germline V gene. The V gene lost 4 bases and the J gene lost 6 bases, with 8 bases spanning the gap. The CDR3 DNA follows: TGTGCCAGCAGCTCCAGTGGCAATGAGCAGTTCTTC. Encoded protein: CASSSSGNEQFF.

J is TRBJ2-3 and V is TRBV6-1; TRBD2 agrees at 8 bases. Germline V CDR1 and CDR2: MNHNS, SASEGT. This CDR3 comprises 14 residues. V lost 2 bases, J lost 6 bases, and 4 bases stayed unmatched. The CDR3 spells CASSEREGRDTQYF. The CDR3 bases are TGTGCCAGCAGTGAACGGGAGGGCCGGGATACGCAGTATTTT.

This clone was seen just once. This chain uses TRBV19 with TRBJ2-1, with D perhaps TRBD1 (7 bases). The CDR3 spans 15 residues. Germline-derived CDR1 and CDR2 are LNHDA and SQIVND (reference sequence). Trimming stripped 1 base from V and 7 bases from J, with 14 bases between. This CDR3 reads CASSIVETGRNEQFF. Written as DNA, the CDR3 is TGTGCCAGTAGTATAGTGGAGACAGGGAGGAATGAGCAGTTCTTC.

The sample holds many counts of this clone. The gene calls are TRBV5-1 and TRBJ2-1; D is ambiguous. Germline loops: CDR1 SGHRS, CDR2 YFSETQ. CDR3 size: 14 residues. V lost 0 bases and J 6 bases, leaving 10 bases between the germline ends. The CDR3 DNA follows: TGCGCCAGCAGCTTGGATTCCGGGTCCAATGAGCAGTTCTTC. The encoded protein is CASSLDSGSNEQFF.

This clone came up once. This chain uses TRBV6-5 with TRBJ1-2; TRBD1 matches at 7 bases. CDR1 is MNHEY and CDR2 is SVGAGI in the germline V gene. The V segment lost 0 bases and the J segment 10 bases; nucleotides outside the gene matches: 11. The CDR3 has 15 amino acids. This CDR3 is CASSYSNLRGRVYTF. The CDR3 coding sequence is TGTGCCAGCAGTTACTCGAATTTAAGGGGGCGCGTCTACACCTTC.

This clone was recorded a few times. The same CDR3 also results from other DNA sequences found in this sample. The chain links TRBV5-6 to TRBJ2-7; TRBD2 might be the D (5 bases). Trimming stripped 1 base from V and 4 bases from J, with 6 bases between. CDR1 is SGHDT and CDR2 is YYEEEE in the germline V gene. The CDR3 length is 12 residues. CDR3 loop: CASSLSGYEQYF. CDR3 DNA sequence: TGTGCCAGCAGCTTGAGCGGATACGAGCAGTACTTC.

This CDR3 is CASSGQGGNTIYF. The CDR3 DNA reads as TGCGCCAGCAGCGGACAGGGCGGAAACACCATATATTTT. V is TRBV5-1 and J is TRBJ1-3, with 8 bases aligning to TRBD1. Germline trimming cut 4 bases from V and 4 bases from J; bases unmatched to any gene: 1. Per the germline V gene, CDR1 is SGHRS and CDR2 is YFSETQ. The CDR3 has 13 residues. Full variable domain (remainder filled in from reference TRBV5-1 and TRBJ1-3): KAGVTQTPRYLIKTRGQQVTLSCSPISGHRSVSWYQQTPGQGLQFLFEYFSETQRNKGNFPGRFSGRQFSNSRSEMNVSTLELGDSALYLCASSGQGGNTIYFGEGSWLTVV.

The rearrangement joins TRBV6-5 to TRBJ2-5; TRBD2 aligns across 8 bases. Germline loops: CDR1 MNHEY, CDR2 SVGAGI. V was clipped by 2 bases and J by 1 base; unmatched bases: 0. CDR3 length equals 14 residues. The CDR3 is CASSYSGGQETQYF. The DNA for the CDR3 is TGTGCCAGCAGTTACAGCGGGGGCCAAGAGACCCAGTACTTC.

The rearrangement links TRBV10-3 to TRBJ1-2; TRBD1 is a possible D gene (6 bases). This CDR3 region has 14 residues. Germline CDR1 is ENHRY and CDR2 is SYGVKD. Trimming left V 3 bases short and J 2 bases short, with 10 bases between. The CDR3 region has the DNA TGTGCCATCAGTGAAGGGGGTGGAAACTATGGCTACACCTTC. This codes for CAISEGGGNYGYTF.

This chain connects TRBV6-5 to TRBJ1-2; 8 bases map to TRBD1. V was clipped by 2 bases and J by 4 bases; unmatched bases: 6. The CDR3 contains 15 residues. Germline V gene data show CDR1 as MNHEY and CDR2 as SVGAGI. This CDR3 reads CASSYRTGGGYGYTF. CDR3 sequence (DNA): TGTGCCAGCAGTTACCGCACAGGGGGGGGCTATGGCTACACCTTC.

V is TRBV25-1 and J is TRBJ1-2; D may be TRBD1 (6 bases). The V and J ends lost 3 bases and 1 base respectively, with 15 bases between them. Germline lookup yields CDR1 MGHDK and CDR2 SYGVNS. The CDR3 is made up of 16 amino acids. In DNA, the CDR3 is TGTGCCAGCAGTGATCCCAGGGAAGGGGGTAACTATGGCTACACCTTC. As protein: CASSDPREGGNYGYTF.

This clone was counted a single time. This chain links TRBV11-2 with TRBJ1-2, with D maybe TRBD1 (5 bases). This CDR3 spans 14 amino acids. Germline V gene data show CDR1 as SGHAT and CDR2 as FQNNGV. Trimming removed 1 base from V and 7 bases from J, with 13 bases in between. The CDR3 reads CASSLGAGRGGYTF. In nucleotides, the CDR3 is TGTGCCAGCAGCTTAGGGGCAGGAAGGGGTGGCTACACCTTC.

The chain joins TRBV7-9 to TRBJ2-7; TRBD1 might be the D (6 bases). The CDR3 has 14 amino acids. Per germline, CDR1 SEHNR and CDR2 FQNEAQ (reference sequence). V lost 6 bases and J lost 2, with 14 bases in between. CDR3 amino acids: CASSTWGPPYEQYF. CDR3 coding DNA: TGTGCCAGCAGTACCTGGGGGCCTCCCTACGAGCAGTACTTC.

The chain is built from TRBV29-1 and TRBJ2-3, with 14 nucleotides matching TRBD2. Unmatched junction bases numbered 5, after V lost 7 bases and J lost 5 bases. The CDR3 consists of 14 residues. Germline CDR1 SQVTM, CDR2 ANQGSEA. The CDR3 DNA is TGCAGCGCTTCCGGGACTAGCGGGAGAGATACGCAGTATTTT. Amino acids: CSASGTSGRDTQYF.

The CDR3 here is CASSYSAGYQPQHF. In DNA, the CDR3 is TGTGCCAGCAGTTACTCGGCAGGGTATCAGCCCCAGCATTTT. The chain uses TRBV6-5 and TRBJ1-5, with D possibly being TRBD1 (5 bases). This CDR3 contains 14 residues. Looked up from germline, CDR1 is MNHEY and CDR2 is SVGAGI. V lost 0 bases and J 5 bases, leaving 8 bases between the germline ends.

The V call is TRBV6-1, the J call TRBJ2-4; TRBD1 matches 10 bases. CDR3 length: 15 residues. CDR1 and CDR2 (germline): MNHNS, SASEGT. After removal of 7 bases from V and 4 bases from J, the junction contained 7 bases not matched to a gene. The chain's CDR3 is CASNFPGQGKNIQYF. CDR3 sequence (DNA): TGTGCCAGCAACTTCCCGGGACAGGGGAAAAACATTCAGTACTTC.

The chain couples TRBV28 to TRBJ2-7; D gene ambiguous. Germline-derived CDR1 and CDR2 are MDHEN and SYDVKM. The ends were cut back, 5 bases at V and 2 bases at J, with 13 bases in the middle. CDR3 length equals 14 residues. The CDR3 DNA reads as TGTGCCAGCAGTCCCGTACGAGATGCCTACGAGCAGTACTTC. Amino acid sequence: CASSPVRDAYEQYF.

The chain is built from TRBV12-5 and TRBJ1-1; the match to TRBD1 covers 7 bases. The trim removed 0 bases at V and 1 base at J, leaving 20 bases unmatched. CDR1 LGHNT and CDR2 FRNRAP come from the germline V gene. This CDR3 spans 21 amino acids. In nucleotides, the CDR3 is TGTGCTAGTGGTTTGGTAGAGTTTGGGGACAGCGAAGCCCAGAAGAACACTGAAGCTTTCTTT. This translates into CASGLVEFGDSEAQKNTEAFF.

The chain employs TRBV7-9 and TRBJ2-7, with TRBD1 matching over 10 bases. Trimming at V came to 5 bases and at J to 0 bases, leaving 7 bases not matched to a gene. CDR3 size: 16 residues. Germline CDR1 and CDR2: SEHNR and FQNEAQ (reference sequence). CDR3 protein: CASSPRGTGASYEQYF. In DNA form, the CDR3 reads TGTGCCAGCAGCCCAAGGGGGACAGGGGCCTCCTACGAGCAGTACTTC.